One T cell receptor beta chain is described in this entry. The ends lost 3 bases at V and 4 bases at J; junction bases unmatched: 6. Looked up from germline, CDR1 is SGDLS and CDR2 is YYNGEE. The CDR3 length is 15 residues. The sample is drawn from a study of blood T cell repertoires in COVID-19. Clones were read by immunoSEQ multiplex PCR, and TCRdb kept only the in-frame ones, dropping some. This table has around 300,000 clones, around nine tenths appearing once. What was sequenced was peripheral blood. This chain links TRBV9 with TRBJ2-1, with 8 bases identical to TRBD2. This TCR was sampled from a woman aged 65 to 85 with COVID-19, enrolled during active disease. The chain's CDR3 is CASSASGGYYNEQFF. DNA of the CDR3: TGTGCCAGCAGCGCCAGCGGGGGATATTACAATGAGCAGTTCTTC.